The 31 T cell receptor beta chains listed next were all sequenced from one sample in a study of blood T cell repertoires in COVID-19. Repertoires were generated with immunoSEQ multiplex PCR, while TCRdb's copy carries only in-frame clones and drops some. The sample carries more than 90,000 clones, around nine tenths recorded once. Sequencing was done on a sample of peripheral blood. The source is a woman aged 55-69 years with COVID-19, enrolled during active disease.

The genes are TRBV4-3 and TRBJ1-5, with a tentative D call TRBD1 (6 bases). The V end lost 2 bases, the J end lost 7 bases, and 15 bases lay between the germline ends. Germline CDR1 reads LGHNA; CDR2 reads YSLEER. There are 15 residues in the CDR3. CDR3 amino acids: CASSQNLQGIQPQHF. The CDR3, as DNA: TGCGCCAGCAGCCAAAACCTACAGGGAATCCAGCCCCAGCATTTT.

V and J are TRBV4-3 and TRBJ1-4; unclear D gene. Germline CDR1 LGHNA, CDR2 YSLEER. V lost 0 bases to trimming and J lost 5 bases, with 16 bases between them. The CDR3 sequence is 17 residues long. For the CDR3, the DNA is TGCGCCAGCAGCCAAGATTTTCCAGCGCGGAGAAATGAAAAACTGTTTTTT. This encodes CASSQDFPARRNEKLFF.

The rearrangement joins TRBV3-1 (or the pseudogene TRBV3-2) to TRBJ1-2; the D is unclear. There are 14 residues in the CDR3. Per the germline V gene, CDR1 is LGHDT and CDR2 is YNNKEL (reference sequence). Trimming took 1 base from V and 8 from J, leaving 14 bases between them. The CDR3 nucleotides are TGTGCCAGCAGCCAAGGGGCGCTCGCTCCCGGCTACACCTTC. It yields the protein CASSQGALAPGYTF.

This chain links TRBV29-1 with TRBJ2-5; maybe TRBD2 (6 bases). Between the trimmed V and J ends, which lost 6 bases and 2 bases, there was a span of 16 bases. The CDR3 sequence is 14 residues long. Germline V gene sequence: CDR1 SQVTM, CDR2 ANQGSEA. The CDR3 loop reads CSVVKGGVQETQYF. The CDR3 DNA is TGCAGCGTGGTCAAGGGCGGGGTGCAAGAGACCCAGTACTTC. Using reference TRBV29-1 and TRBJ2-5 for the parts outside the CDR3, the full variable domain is SAVISQKPSRDICQRGTSLTIQCQVDSQVTMMFWYRQQPGQSLTLIATANQGSEATYESGFVIDKFPISRPNLTFSTLTVSNMSPEDSSIYLCSVVKGGVQETQYFGPGTRLLVL.

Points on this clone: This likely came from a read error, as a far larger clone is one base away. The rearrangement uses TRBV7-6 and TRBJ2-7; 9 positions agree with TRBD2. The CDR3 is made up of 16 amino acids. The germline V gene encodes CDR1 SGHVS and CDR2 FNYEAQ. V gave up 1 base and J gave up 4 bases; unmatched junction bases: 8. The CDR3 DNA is TGTGCCAGCAGCTTAGTTGTGCGGGGGGGCCTATACGAGCAGTACTTC. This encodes CASSLVVRGGLYEQYF.

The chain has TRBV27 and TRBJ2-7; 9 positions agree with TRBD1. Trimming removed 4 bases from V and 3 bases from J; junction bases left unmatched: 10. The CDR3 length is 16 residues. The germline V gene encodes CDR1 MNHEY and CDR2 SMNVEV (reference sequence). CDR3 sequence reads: CASSYRGDRVVYEQYF. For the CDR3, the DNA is TGTGCCAGCAGTTACCGGGGGGACAGGGTGGTCTACGAGCAGTACTTC.

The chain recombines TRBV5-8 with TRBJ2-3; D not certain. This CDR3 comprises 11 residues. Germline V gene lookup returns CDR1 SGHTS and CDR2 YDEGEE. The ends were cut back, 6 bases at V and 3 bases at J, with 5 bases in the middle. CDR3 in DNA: TGTGCCAGCACCCTAACAGATACGCAGTATTTT. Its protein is CASTLTDTQYF.

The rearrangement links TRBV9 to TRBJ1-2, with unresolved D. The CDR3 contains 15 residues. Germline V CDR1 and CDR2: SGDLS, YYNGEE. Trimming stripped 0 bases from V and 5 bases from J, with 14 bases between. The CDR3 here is CASSVGGRVEYGYTF. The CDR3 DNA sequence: TGTGCCAGCAGCGTAGGTGGCCGGGTGGAATATGGCTACACCTTC. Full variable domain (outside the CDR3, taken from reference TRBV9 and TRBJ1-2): DSGVTQTPKHLITATGQRVTLRCSPRSGDLSVYWYQQSLDQGLQFLIQYYNGEERAKGNILERFSAQQFPDLHSELNLSSLELGDSALYFCASSVGGRVEYGYTFGSGTRLTVV.

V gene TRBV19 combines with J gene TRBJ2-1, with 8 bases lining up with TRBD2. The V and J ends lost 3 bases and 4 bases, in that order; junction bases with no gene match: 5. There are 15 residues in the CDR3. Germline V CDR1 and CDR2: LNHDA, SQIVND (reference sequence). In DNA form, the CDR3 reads TGTGCCAGTAGTATCGCTAGCGGGTTTTACAATGAGCAGTTCTTC. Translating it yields CASSIASGFYNEQFF. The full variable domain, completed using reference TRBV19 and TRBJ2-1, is DGGITQSPKYLFRKEGQNVTLSCEQNLNHDAMYWYRQDPGQGLRLIYYSQIVNDFQKGDIAEGYSVSREKKESFPLTVTSAQKNPTAFYLCASSIASGFYNEQFFGPGTRLTVL.

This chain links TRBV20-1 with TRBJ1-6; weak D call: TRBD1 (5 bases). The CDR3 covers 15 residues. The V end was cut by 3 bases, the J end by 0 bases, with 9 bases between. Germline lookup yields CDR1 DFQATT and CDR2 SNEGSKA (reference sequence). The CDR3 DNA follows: TGCAGTGCTAGTCGGGGGAGCTCCTATAATTCACCCCTCCACTTT. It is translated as CSASRGSSYNSPLHF.

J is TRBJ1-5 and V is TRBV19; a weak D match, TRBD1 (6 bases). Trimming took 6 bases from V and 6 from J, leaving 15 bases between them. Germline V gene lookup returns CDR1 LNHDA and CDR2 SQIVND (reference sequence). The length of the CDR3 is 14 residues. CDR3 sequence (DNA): TGTGCCAGTAGCTCAGGGCAGGGGAGTCAGCCCCAGCATTTT. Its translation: CASSSGQGSQPQHF.

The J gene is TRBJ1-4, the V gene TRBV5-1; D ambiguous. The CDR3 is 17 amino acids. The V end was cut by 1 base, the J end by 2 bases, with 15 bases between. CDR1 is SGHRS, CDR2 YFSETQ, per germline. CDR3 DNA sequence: TGCGCCAGCAGCTTGTACGGCAGATCGACTACTAATGAAAAACTGTTTTTT. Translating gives CASSLYGRSTTNEKLFF.

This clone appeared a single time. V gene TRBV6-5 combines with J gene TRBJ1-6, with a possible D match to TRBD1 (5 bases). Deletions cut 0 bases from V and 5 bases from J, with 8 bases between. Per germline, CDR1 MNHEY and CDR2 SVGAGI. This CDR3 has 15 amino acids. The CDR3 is CASSYSGGDNSPLHF. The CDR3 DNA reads TGTGCCAGCAGTTACTCCGGGGGGGATAATTCACCCCTCCACTTT.

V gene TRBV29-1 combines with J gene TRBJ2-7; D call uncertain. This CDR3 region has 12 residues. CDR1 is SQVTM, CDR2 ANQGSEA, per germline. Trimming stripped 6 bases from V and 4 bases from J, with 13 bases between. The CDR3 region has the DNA TGCAGCGTCGGCGGAAGGCCTTACGAGCAGTACTTC. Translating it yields CSVGGRPYEQYF.

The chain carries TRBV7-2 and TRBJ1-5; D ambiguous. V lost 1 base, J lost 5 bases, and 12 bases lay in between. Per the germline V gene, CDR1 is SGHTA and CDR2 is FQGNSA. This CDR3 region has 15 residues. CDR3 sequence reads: CASSLGAVPDQPQHF. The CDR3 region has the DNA TGTGCCAGCAGCTTAGGAGCGGTCCCGGATCAGCCCCAGCATTTT.

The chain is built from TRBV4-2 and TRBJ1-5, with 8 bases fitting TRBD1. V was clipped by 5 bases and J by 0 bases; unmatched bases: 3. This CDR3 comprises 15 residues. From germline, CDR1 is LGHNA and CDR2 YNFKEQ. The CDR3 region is CASSRQGISNQPQHF. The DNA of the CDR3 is TGTGCCAGCAGCAGACAGGGGATTAGCAATCAGCCCCAGCATTTT.

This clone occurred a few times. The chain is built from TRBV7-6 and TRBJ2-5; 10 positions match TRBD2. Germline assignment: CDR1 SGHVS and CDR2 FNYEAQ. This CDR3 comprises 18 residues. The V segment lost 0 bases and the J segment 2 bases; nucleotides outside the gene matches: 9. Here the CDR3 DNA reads TGTGCCAGCAGCTTAGCGCAAGCTTTAGCGGGGGGACAAGAGACCCAGTACTTC. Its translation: CASSLAQALAGGQETQYF.

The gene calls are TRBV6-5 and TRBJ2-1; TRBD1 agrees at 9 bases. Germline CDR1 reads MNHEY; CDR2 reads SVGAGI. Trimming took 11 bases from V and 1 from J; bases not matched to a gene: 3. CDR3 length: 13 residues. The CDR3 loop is CAAGQGSYNEQFF. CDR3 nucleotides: TGTGCCGCGGGACAGGGATCCTACAATGAGCAGTTCTTC.

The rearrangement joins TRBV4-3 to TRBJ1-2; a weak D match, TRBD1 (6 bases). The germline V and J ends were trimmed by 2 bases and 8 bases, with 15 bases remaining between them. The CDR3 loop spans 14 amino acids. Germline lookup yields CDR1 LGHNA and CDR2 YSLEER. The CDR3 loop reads CASSQLGRGAGYTF. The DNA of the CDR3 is TGCGCCAGCAGCCAACTTGGTCGGGGGGCCGGCTACACCTTC.

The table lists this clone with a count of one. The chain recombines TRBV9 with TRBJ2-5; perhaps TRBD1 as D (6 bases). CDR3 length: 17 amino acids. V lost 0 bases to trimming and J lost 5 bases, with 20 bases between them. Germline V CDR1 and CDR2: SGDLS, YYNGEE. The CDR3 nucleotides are TGTGCCAGCAGCGTAGGTGGGGCTAGGGGGAGTCCCGAGACCCAGTACTTC. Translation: CASSVGGARGSPETQYF. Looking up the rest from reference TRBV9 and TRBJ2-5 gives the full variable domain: DSGVTQTPKHLITATGQRVTLRCSPRSGDLSVYWYQQSLDQGLQFLIQYYNGEERAKGNILERFSAQQFPDLHSELNLSSLELGDSALYFCASSVGGARGSPETQYFGPGTRLLVL.

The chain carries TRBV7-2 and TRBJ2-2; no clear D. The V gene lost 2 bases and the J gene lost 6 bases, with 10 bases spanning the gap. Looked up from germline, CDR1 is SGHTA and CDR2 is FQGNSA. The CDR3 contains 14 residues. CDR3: CASSLSLAAGELFF. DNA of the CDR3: TGTGCCAGCAGCTTAAGTCTGGCTGCCGGGGAGCTGTTTTTT.

Written as DNA, the CDR3 is TGTGCCAGCTGTCGGGGGGCGGACGAGCAGTACTTC. Translated, it gives CASCRGADEQYF. This sequence joins TRBV12-3 or TRBV12-4 and TRBJ2-7, with D perhaps TRBD2 (7 bases). The ends were cut back, 8 bases at V and 5 bases at J, with 13 bases in the middle. This CDR3 has 12 amino acids.

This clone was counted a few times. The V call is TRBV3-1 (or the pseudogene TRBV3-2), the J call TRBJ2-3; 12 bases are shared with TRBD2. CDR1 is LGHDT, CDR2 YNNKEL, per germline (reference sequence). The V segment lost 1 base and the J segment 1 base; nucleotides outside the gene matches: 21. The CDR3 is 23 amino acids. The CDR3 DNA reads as TGTGCCAGCAGCCAAGGGTTCGTCGGTCAGGGCGGACTAGCGGGACTCGGCACAGATACGCAGTATTTT. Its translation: CASSQGFVGQGGLAGLGTDTQYF.

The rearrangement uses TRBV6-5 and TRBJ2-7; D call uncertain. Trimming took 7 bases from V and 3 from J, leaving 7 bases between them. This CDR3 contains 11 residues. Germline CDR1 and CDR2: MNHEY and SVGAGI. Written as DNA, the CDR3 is TGTGCCAGCATTAAAATCTACGAGCAGTACTTC. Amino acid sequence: CASIKIYEQYF.

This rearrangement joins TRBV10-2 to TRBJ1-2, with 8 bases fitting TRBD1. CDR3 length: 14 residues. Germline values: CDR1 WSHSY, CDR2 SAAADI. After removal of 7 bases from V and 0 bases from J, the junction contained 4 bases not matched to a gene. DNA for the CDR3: TGCGCCAGCACCCAACAGGGGGCTAACTATGGCTACACCTTC. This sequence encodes CASTQQGANYGYTF.

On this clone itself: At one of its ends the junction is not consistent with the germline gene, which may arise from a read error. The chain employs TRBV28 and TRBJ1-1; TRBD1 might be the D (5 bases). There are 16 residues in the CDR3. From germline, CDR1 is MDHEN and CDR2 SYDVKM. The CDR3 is CASTLSAHGGNSGAFF. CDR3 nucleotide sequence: TGTGCCAGCACTTTATCGGCCCACGGGGGAAACAGTGGGGCTTTCTTT.

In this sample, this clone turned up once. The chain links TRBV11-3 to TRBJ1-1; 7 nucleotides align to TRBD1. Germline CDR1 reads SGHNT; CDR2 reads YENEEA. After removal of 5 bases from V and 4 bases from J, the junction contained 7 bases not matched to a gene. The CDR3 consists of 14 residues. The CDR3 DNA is TGTGCCAGCAGCGCGCGACAGGGAAGCACTGAAGCTTTCTTT. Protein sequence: CASSARQGSTEAFF.

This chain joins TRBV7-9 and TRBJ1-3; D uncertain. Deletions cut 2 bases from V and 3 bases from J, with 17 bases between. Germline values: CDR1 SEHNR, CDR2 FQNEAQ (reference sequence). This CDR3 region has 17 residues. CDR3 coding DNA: TGTGCCAGCAGCTTAAGAGGAGCAGCTGTTGGTGGAAACACCATATATTTT. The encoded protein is CASSLRGAAVGGNTIYF.

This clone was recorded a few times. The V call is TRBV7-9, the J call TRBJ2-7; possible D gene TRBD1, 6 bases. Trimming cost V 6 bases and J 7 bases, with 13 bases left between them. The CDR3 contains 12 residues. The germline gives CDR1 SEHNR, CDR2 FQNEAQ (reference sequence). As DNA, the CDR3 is TGTGCCAGCAGAGGAAACAGGGAAGAGCAGTACTTC. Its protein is CASRGNREEQYF.

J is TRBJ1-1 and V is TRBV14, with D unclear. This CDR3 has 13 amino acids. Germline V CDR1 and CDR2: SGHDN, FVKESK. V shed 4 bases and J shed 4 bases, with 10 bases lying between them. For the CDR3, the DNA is TGTGCCAGCAGCCGGGCCCTTGGCACTGAAGCTTTCTTT. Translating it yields CASSRALGTEAFF.

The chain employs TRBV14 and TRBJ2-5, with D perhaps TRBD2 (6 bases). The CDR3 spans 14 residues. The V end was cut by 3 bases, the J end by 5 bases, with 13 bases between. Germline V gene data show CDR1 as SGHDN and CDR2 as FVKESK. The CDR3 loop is CASSQISGAETQYF. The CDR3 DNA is TGTGCCAGCAGCCAGATTAGCGGAGCGGAGACCCAGTACTTC.